This TCR beta chain was identified in a study of T cell responses to AZD1222 COVID-19 vaccine. Overall study results and limits: Spike was spanned by vaccine-associated CD4 TCRs, with dominance at 160-218 and 743-854. Just 5 to 7 AZD1222 recipients were seropositive at baseline. Vaccination with two AZD1222 doses was followed by a rise in Spike-specific TCR breadth and depth.

This CDR3 is built from 15 residues. Germline values: CDR1 SGHDT, CDR2 YYEEEE. Trimming took 4 bases from V and 0 from J; bases not matched to a gene: 7. Data came from immunoSEQ multiplex PCR; TCRdb stores just in-frame clones and leaves some out. The table records 140,000 to 150,000 clones, around 92% of them present only once. About this clone itself: Its target is unknown.

The receptor was derived from an adult who received the AZD1222 COVID-19 vaccine. The material was peripheral blood, obtained 28 days after the second AZD1222 dose. The gene calls are TRBV5-6 and TRBJ2-7, with 7 bases lining up with TRBD2. This CDR3 is CASSALAVYSYEQYF. CDR3 bases: TGTGCCAGCAGCGCTCTAGCGGTATACTCCTACGAGCAGTACTTC.